This is a list of T cell receptor beta chains from one sample in a study of control samples from healthy donors and cancer patients. The table came from immunoSEQ multiplex PCR; TCRdb's copy has only in-frame clones and leaves some out. The profile covers tens of thousands of clones, with about nine tenths appearing a single time and approximately 15% taken by the ten largest. The source material was blood. The receptors derive from a man aged 50-59 years in good health. Each CDR3 is given with its conserved first and last residue. The D gene is left open where the match is weak. A clone size is listed for some rows: how often the clone was seen (once, few, many), or a class if it is expanded.

D gene | J gene | V gene | clone size | CDR3 DNA | CDR3 protein
TRBD2 | TRBJ2-7 | TRBV4-2 | NA | TGTGCCAGCAGCCAAGATGGGAGGGGTGGGGCGGCCGAGCAGTACTTC | CASSQDGRGGAAEQYF
NA | TRBJ1-5 | TRBV10-1 | NA | TGCGCCACTTCAAATAGCAATCAGCCCCAGCATTTT | CATSNSNQPQHF
NA | TRBJ2-2 | TRBV3-1/TRBV3-2 | NA | TGTGCCAGCAGCCGTGGGACGGTGAACACCGGGGAGCTGTTTTTT | CASSRGTVNTGELFF
NA | TRBJ2-7 | TRBV29-1 | few | TGCAGCGTTGAAGATGGATTTTCGGGCGAGCAGTACTTC | CSVEDGFSGEQYF
NA | TRBJ1-1 | TRBV19 | NA | TGTGCCAGTATGGGGGTAAGGGTCGAAGGAAACACTGAAGCTTTCTTT | CASMGVRVEGNTEAFF
NA | TRBJ1-4 | TRBV6-6 | NA | TGTGCCAGCAGCCCGGGCCAACGTGAAAAACTGTTTTTT | CASSPGQREKLFF
NA | TRBJ2-7 | TRBV10-2 | NA | TGCGCCACCAAGGACTACTACGAGCAGTACTTC | CATKDYYEQYF
NA | TRBJ1-2 | TRBV30 | NA | TGTGCCTGGTACCTGGGCGGTGGCTACACCTTC | CAWYLGGGYTF
TRBD1 | TRBJ2-7 | TRBV7-9 | NA | TGTGCCAGCAGGCCCGGGACAGGGCGTTACGAGCAGTACTTC | CASRPGTGRYEQYF
NA | TRBJ1-5 | TRBV3-1/TRBV3-2 | NA | TGTGCCAGCAGCCAAGGAAGGGATCAGCCCCAGCATTTT | CASSQGRDQPQHF
NA | TRBJ2-1 | TRBV5-1 | NA | TGCGCCAGCAGCTTGGGGCAGGGCAGCAATGAGCAGTTCTTC | CASSLGQGSNEQFF
NA | TRBJ2-1 | TRBV27 | NA | TGTGCCAGCGGGGGGGCCGACAATGAGCAGTTCTTC | CASGGADNEQFF